Listed here are 22 T cell receptor beta chains from one sample, sequenced in a study of cytomegalovirus exposure and HLA in healthy donors. Vbeta (60) and Jbeta (13) primers were used in the PCR. The method was immunoSEQ multiplex PCR; TCRdb's version includes in-frame clones alone and lacks a portion of them. This sample has 200,000 to 250,000 clones, with 70% found just once. The sample taken for sequencing was PBMCs. These receptors all stem from a man aged 35-49 years in good health and CMV-seropositive.

The V and J genes are TRBV14 and TRBJ2-7; 7 positions match TRBD2. The CDR3 sequence is 14 residues long. V lost 4 bases and J lost 5; bases outside the gene matches: 8. The germline V gene has CDR1 SGHDN and CDR2 FVKESK. The CDR3 loop is CASSPRLAGHEQYF. CDR3 sequence (DNA): TGTGCCAGCAGCCCGAGACTAGCCGGGCACGAGCAGTACTTC.

The sample holds a few counts of this clone. V and J are TRBV9 and TRBJ2-2, with 11 bases identical to TRBD1. Germline V lookup: CDR1 SGDLS, CDR2 YYNGEE. The CDR3 has 16 residues. The trim removed 1 base at V and 4 bases at J, leaving 3 bases unmatched. CDR3 sequence: CASSVRTGGSTGELFF. The CDR3 bases are TGTGCCAGCAGCGTACGGACAGGGGGCAGCACCGGGGAGCTGTTTTTT.

This clone came up a few times. This chain uses TRBV11-2 with TRBJ2-1, with 9 bases aligning to TRBD1. CDR3 length: 16 amino acids. Germline CDR1 and CDR2: SGHAT and FQNNGV. The V and J ends lost 6 bases and 7 bases, in that order; junction bases with no gene match: 13. The CDR3 DNA reads as TGTGCCAGCAGGAACCCCGGGACAGGGATTGGAAATGAGCAGTTCTTC. Its translation: CASRNPGTGIGNEQFF.

The chain uses TRBV6-5 and TRBJ1-2, with 9 bases identical to TRBD1. This CDR3 region has 15 residues. CDR1 is MNHEY and CDR2 is SVGAGI in the germline V gene. V dropped 6 bases and J dropped 4; count of bases not matched to a gene: 9. CDR3 loop: CASSPTGGASYGYTF. The CDR3 DNA follows: TGTGCCAGCAGCCCCACAGGGGGCGCTTCCTATGGCTACACCTTC.

This clone was detected only a few times. The CDR3 sequence: CASSQDPRGGQFF. The CDR3 DNA reads as TGTGCCAGCAGCCAAGACCCCCGGGGGGGGCAGTTCTTC. This chain connects TRBV4-2 to TRBJ2-1; 8 bases line up with TRBD2. This CDR3 comprises 13 residues. In germline, CDR1 is LGHNA, CDR2 YNFKEQ. Trimming cost V 0 bases and J 12 bases; bases outside gene matches: 4.

This chain links TRBV5-5 with TRBJ1-6, with 8 bases that match TRBD1. The V gene's germline CDR1 is SGHKS and CDR2 YYEKEE (reference sequence). The CDR3 loop spans 15 amino acids. J lost 10 bases, V lost 0 bases, and 6 bases had no gene match. The CDR3 loop reads CASSLAQGAGSPLHF. DNA for the CDR3: TGTGCCAGCAGCTTGGCCCAGGGGGCAGGGTCACCCCTCCACTTT. Full variable domain (outside the CDR3, taken from reference TRBV5-5 and TRBJ1-6): DAGVTQSPTHLIKTRGQQVTLRCSPISGHKSVSWYQQVLGQGPQFIFQYYEKEERGRGNFPDRFSARQFPNYSSELNVNALLLGDSALYLCASSLAQGAGSPLHFGNGTRLTVT.

The genes are TRBV28 and TRBJ2-3; 13 bases are a match to TRBD2. CDR1 is MDHEN and CDR2 is SYDVKM in the germline V gene. The CDR3 has 17 amino acids. With V trimmed by 6 bases and J by 2 bases, 8 bases remained unmatched. This CDR3 reads CASSRDTSGGVTDTQYF. Written as DNA, the CDR3 is TGTGCCAGCAGCCGAGACACTAGCGGGGGGGTCACAGATACGCAGTATTTT.

This chain uses TRBV7-6 with TRBJ2-5; TRBD1 matches 8 bases. CDR1 and CDR2 from the germline V gene are SGHVS and FNYEAQ. After removal of 2 bases from V and 5 bases from J, the junction contained 7 bases not matched to a gene. The CDR3 contains 15 residues. The CDR3 DNA reads TGTGCCAGCAGCTTACGGGCAGGGGGCGACGAGACCCAGTACTTC. Encoded protein: CASSLRAGGDETQYF. Combining the CDR3 with reference TRBV7-6 and TRBJ2-5 gives the whole variable domain GAGVSQSPRYKVTKRGQDVALRCDPISGHVSLYWYRQALGQGPEFLTYFNYEAQQDKSGLPNDRFSAERPEGSISTLTIQRTEQRDSAMYRCASSLRAGGDETQYFGPGTRLLVL.

The chain couples TRBV9 to TRBJ1-3; the D gene is possibly TRBD1 (5 bases). The ends were cut back, 7 bases at V and 1 base at J, with 12 bases in the middle. The V gene's germline CDR1 is SGDLS and CDR2 YYNGEE. The CDR3 is made up of 14 amino acids. The DNA of the CDR3 is TGTGCCAGCCTAAACAGGTTATCTGGAAACACCATATATTTT. Translation: CASLNRLSGNTIYF. The full variable domain, in which reference TRBV9 and TRBJ1-3 provide the parts outside the CDR3, is DSGVTQTPKHLITATGQRVTLRCSPRSGDLSVYWYQQSLDQGLQFLIQYYNGEERAKGNILERFSAQQFPDLHSELNLSSLELGDSALYFCASLNRLSGNTIYFGEGSWLTVV.

V is TRBV10-2 and J is TRBJ2-1; TRBD2 aligns across 8 bases. Losses at the gene ends were 4 bases for V and 2 bases for J; bases not matched to a gene: 4. Germline CDR1 is WSHSY and CDR2 is SAAADI. This CDR3 has 15 amino acids. CDR3 coding DNA: TGCGCCAGCAGTGCTGGCGGGGGGCCCTACAATGAGCAGTTCTTC. Translation gives CASSAGGGPYNEQFF.

J is TRBJ2-5 and V is TRBV6-1; TRBD1 is a possible D gene (6 bases). Trimming removed 7 bases at V and 0 bases at J, with 9 bases between. This CDR3 comprises 13 residues. The germline CDR1 and CDR2 sequences are MNHNS and SASEGT. The CDR3 DNA sequence: TGTGCCAGCACAGGGGTATACCAAGAGACCCAGTACTTC. It yields the protein CASTGVYQETQYF.

J is TRBJ2-3 and V is TRBV4-3; D gene unclear. V was clipped by 0 bases and J by 2 bases, with 12 bases between them. Per the germline V gene, CDR1 is LGHNA and CDR2 is YSLEER. The CDR3 extends over 16 amino acids. The CDR3 reads CASSQDMGRPTDTQYF. CDR3 DNA: TGCGCCAGCAGCCAAGATATGGGCAGACCCACAGATACGCAGTATTTT.

This clone occurred a few times. The genes are TRBV15 and TRBJ2-7; the D gene is possibly TRBD2 (7 bases). V was shortened by 5 bases and J by 1 base, with 21 bases between the two germline ends. Per the germline V gene, CDR1 is LNHNV and CDR2 is YYDKDF (reference sequence). The CDR3 is 17 residues long. CDR3 nucleotide sequence: TGTGCCACCAGCCGTACCTTCCACCGGGGGGCGTCCTACGAGCAGTACTTC. It translates to CATSRTFHRGASYEQYF.

Here the CDR3 DNA reads TGTGCCACCAGCCGCCCGACCCGGGACAGGGGTAACTATGGCTACACCTTC. Its protein product is CATSRPTRDRGNYGYTF. The rearrangement joins TRBV15 to TRBJ1-2, with 10 bases matching TRBD1. Germline V gene lookup returns CDR1 LNHNV and CDR2 YYDKDF (reference sequence). V trimming: 5 bases; J trimming: 1 base; junction bases outside the gene matches: 10. The CDR3 runs 17 residues.

The chain combines TRBV19 with TRBJ2-7, with no clear D. Germline assignment: CDR1 LNHDA and CDR2 SQIVND (reference sequence). This CDR3 is 14 amino acids long. Trimming removed 4 bases from V and 0 bases from J, with 10 bases in between. This CDR3 reads CASSTTANSYEQYF. Here the CDR3 DNA reads TGTGCCAGTAGTACCACAGCTAACTCCTACGAGCAGTACTTC.

The table lists this clone with a count of one. V is TRBV28 and J is TRBJ1-5, with D possibly matching TRBD1 (6 bases). The CDR3 has 16 residues. With 6 bases removed from V and 4 bases from J, the gap between germline ends came to 19 bases. Germline V gives CDR1 MDHEN, CDR2 SYDVKM. The CDR3 reads CASRQGTQPRNQPQHF. The CDR3 DNA reads TGTGCCAGCAGGCAAGGGACACAACCCAGAAATCAGCCCCAGCATTTT.

The count of this clone is one. This rearrangement joins TRBV4-2 to TRBJ2-7, with D perhaps TRBD2 (7 bases). The CDR3 loop spans 16 amino acids. V dropped 4 bases and J dropped 2 bases, with 18 bases sitting between them. CDR1 and CDR2 from the germline V gene are LGHNA and YNFKEQ. Written as DNA, the CDR3 is TGTGCCAGCAGCCCGGTATCGGCGGGGGCCGCCTACGAGCAGTACTTC. This gives the protein CASSPVSAGAAYEQYF.

The chain has TRBV29-1 and TRBJ2-1; TRBD1 matches at 7 bases. The CDR3 is made up of 15 amino acids. With V trimmed by 5 bases and J by 4 bases, 11 bases remained unmatched. The germline gives CDR1 SQVTM, CDR2 ANQGSEA. The CDR3 bases are TGCAGCGTTCCTCTTCAGGGGGTCTTGTACAATGAGCAGTTCTTC. Translated, it gives CSVPLQGVLYNEQFF.

The chain is built from TRBV5-1 and TRBJ1-5, with 7 bases matching TRBD1. The CDR3 totals 16 residues. J was trimmed by 1 base and V by 4 bases; bases with no gene match: 8. Looked up from germline, CDR1 is SGHRS and CDR2 is YFSETQ. The CDR3 is CASSPTGTASNQPQHF. The CDR3 DNA reads as TGCGCCAGCAGCCCTACAGGGACAGCCAGCAATCAGCCCCAGCATTTT.

The chain combines TRBV29-1 with TRBJ2-3, with a possible D match to TRBD1 (6 bases). Germline V gene lookup returns CDR1 SQVTM and CDR2 ANQGSEA. Trimming shortened V by 2 bases and J by 4 bases, and 13 bases separated the two germline ends. The CDR3 runs to 14 residues. The CDR3 spells CSVETGLGADTQYF. The DNA of the CDR3 is TGCAGCGTTGAAACAGGGTTGGGGGCAGATACGCAGTATTTT.

The rearrangement joins TRBV11-2 to TRBJ2-3; the D gene is possibly TRBD2 (5 bases). CDR3 size: 17 residues. Germline CDR1 SGHAT, CDR2 FQNNGV. V was trimmed by 4 bases and J by 0 bases, leaving 17 bases between them. CDR3 loop: CASSYTWTGSSTDTQYF. The CDR3 DNA follows: TGTGCCAGCAGCTATACCTGGACTGGATCTAGCACAGATACGCAGTATTTT.

CDR3 region: CASSYLAGGGFETQYF. CDR3 bases: TGTGCCAGCAGTTATCTAGCGGGGGGAGGGTTTGAGACCCAGTACTTC. The V gene is TRBV6-5, the J gene TRBJ2-5; 11 bases map to TRBD2. This CDR3 has 16 amino acids. V dropped 3 bases and J dropped 5; count of bases not matched to a gene: 8. The germline V gene has CDR1 MNHEY and CDR2 SVGAGI.